Listed here are 10 T cell receptor beta chains from one sample, sequenced in a study of vaccination effects on CD4 cells after COVID-19. This table comes from immunoSEQ multiplex PCR, and its TCRdb copy is limited to in-frame clones, with some not included. The sample includes 45,000 or so clones, approximately 70% of them seen just once. On day 10 of culture, CD4+ T cells were separated out. Two doses of BNT162b2 or mRNA-1273 vaccine were administered to participants. No antigens are known for them. The specimen was CD4+ T cells from PBMCs cultured without peptide, collected after COVID-19 vaccination. All receptors derive from a human donor who received a COVID-19 vaccine.

This rearrangement joins TRBV12-5 to TRBJ1-2; a possible D gene is TRBD1 (6 bases). This CDR3 is built from 16 residues. V shed 1 base and J shed 4 bases, with 16 bases lying between them. Germline-derived CDR1 and CDR2 are LGHNT and FRNRAP. The CDR3 loop reads CASGLAPSGESYGYTF. In DNA, the CDR3 is TGTGCTAGTGGTTTGGCCCCGTCAGGGGAAAGCTATGGCTACACCTTC.

The chain is built from TRBV2 and TRBJ2-7; 8 bases agree with TRBD1. The V and J ends lost 6 bases and 6 bases, in that order; junction bases with no gene match: 10. Germline CDR1 and CDR2: SNHLY and FYNNEI. The CDR3 covers 14 residues. CDR3 nucleotide sequence: TGTGCCAGCAGATCCGGGACAGGCAGTTCCGAGCAGTACTTC. It specifies CASRSGTGSSEQYF.

The chain is built from TRBV7-9 and TRBJ2-1; D gene uncertain. The CDR3 has 13 amino acids. V gave up 3 bases and J gave up 6 bases, with 9 bases separating them. Germline loops: CDR1 SEHNR, CDR2 FQNEAQ (reference sequence). As DNA, the CDR3 is TGTGCCAGCAGCTTCGCCAGGACCAATGAGCAGTTCTTC. Translation gives CASSFARTNEQFF. Full variable domain (outside the CDR3, taken from reference TRBV7-9 and TRBJ2-1): DTGVSQNPRHKITKRGQNVTFRCDPISEHNRLYWYRQTLGQGPEFLTYFQNEAQLEKSRLLSDRFSAERPKGSFSTLEIQRTEQGDSAMYLCASSFARTNEQFFGPGTRLTVL.

The chain combines TRBV29-1 with TRBJ2-4; 9 nucleotides agree with TRBD2. V trimming: 7 bases; J trimming: 6 bases; junction bases outside the gene matches: 10. In germline, CDR1 is SQVTM, CDR2 ANQGSEA. The CDR3 loop spans 14 amino acids. The CDR3 reads CSARSGSGGNIQYF. CDR3 nucleotide sequence: TGCAGCGCTCGTAGCGGGAGCGGCGGAAACATTCAGTACTTC.

This clone was observed a handful of times. The chain links TRBV27 to TRBJ1-3; no clear D. Trimming left V 5 bases short and J 4 bases short, with 9 bases between. This CDR3 region has 13 residues. The germline V gene has CDR1 MNHEY and CDR2 SMNVEV (reference sequence). DNA for the CDR3: TGTGCCAGCAGTCCCCCTCTCGGAAACACCATATATTTT. Translating it yields CASSPPLGNTIYF.

This chain uses TRBV18 with TRBJ2-7, with D perhaps assigned TRBD1 or TRBD2 (5 bases each). Trimming cost V 3 bases and J 2 bases, with 20 bases left between them. Germline V gene sequence: CDR1 KGHSH, CDR2 LQKENI. The CDR3 has 17 residues. CDR3 DNA: TGTGCCAGCTCACCCGCCGCAAGTGTGGGGGAAACCTACGAGCAGTACTTC. This gives the protein CASSPAASVGETYEQYF. Full variable domain (missing parts from reference TRBV18 and TRBJ2-7): NAGVMQNPRHLVRRRGQEARLRCSPMKGHSHVYWYRQLPEEGLKFMVYLQKENIIDESGMPKERFSAEFPKEGPSILRIQQVVRGDSAAYFCASSPAASVGETYEQYFGPGTRLTVT.

V and J are TRBV4-1 and TRBJ2-5; 9 bases map to TRBD2. Germline CDR1 is MGHRA and CDR2 is YSYEKL. There are 15 residues in the CDR3. Trimming at V came to 1 base and at J to 2 bases, leaving 2 bases not matched to a gene. The CDR3 loop is CASSQVLAGQETQYF. The CDR3 nucleotides read TGCGCCAGCAGCCAAGTTCTAGCGGGGCAAGAGACCCAGTACTTC.

This clone came up once. The chain links TRBV4-2 to TRBJ1-5; possible D gene TRBD1, 5 bases. The CDR3 covers 14 residues. V was cut by 0 bases and J by 11 bases, with 14 bases left in between. From germline, CDR1 is LGHNA and CDR2 YNFKEQ. CDR3 amino acids: CASSQDLGATAQHF. As DNA, the CDR3 is TGTGCCAGCAGCCAAGATCTCGGGGCGACAGCCCAGCATTTT.

V gene TRBV6-1 combines with J gene TRBJ1-1; D unresolved. Between the trimmed V and J ends, which lost 2 bases and 5 bases, there was a span of 9 bases. Germline-derived CDR1 and CDR2 are MNHNS and SASEGT. The CDR3 sequence is 13 residues long. The CDR3 DNA is TGTGCCAGCAGTGAAAAGAGGGTGACTGAAGCTTTCTTT. Amino acid sequence: CASSEKRVTEAFF.

This clone was observed a handful of times. The chain links TRBV2 to TRBJ1-5, with a tentative D call TRBD1 (5 bases). The V gene's germline CDR1 is SNHLY and CDR2 FYNNEI. The CDR3 contains 12 residues. V gave up 6 bases and J gave up 6 bases, with 9 bases separating them. DNA for the CDR3: TGTGCCAGCAGGGGGGGAGGTCAGCCCCAGCATTTT. Translation gives CASRGGGQPQHF.